This T cell receptor (beta chain) came from a study of regulatory T cells in long-lasting Graves disease. This sample's time point: persistent/refractory GD, antithyroid drugs over 5 years with positive TRAb. The TCR library used RNA extracted from PBMCs. To make TCR beta libraries, researchers used iRepertoire HTBI primers and Arm-PCR of CDR3 regions. TCRdb reanalysed the multiplex PCR reads using MiXCR and keeps one entry per CDR3 protein. This table has approximately 500,000 distinct CDR3 sequences, around a fifth appearing once. Germline trimming cut 6 bases from V and 7 bases from J; bases unmatched to any gene: 6. This CDR3 contains 13 residues. Germline CDR1 reads MDHEN; CDR2 reads SYDVKM.

This clonotype originated in a female donor with Graves disease. The sequencing here drew on peripheral blood mononuclear cells (PBMCs), taken when the disease was refractory, from a patient treated with antithyroid drugs. The chain is built from TRBV28 and TRBJ2-1; the match to TRBD2 covers 7 bases. This CDR3 is CASSYDGGNEQFF. CDR3 DNA sequence: TGTGCCAGCAGCTACGACGGGGGGAATGAGCAGTTCTTC.